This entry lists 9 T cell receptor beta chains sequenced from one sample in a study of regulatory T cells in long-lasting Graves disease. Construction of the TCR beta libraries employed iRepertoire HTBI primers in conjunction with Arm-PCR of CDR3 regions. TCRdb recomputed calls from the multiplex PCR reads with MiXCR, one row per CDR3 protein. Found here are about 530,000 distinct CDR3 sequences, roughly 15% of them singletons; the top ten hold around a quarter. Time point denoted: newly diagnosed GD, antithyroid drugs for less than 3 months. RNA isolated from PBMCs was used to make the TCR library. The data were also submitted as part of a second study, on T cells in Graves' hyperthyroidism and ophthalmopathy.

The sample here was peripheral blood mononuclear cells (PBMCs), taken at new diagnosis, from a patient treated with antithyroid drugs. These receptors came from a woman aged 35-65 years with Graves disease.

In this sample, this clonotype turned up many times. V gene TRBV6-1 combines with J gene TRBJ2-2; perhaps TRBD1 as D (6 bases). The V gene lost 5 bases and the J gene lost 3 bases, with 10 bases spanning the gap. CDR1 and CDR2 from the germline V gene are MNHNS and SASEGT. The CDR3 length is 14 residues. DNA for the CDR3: TGTGCCAGCAGTCCCGGACAGTACACCGGGGAGCTGTTTTTT. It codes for CASSPGQYTGELFF.

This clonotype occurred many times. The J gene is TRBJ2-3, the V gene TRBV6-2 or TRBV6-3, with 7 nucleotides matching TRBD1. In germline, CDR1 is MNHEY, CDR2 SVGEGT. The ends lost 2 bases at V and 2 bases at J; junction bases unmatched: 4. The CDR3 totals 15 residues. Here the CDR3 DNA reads TGTGCCAGCAGTTACAGAGGGGGCTCCACAGATACGCAGTATTTT. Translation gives CASSYRGGSTDTQYF.

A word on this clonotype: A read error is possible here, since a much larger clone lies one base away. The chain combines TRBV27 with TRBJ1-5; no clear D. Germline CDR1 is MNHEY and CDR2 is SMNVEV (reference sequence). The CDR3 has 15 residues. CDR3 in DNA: TGTGTCAGCAGCCCCACCTATGGTAGCAATCAGCCCCAGCATTTT. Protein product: CVSSPTYGSNQPQHF.

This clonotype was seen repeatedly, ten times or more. The CDR3 region is CASSTTGNEQYF. CDR3 DNA: TGTGCCAGCAGCACTACAGGGAACGAGCAGTACTTC. The chain employs TRBV27 and TRBJ2-7; D may be TRBD1 (6 bases). Trimming stripped 6 bases from V and 5 bases from J, with 11 bases between. This CDR3 is 12 amino acids long. Germline CDR1 is MNHEY and CDR2 is SMNVEV (reference sequence).

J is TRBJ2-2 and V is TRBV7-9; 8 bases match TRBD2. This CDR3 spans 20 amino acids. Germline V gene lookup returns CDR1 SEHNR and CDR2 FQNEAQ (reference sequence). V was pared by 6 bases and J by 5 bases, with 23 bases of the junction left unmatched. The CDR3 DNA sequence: TGTGCCAGCAGTCTCTCCCTCGGCTTAGAGGCGGGACTAGTTACCGGGGAGCTGTTTTTT. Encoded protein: CASSLSLGLEAGLVTGELFF.

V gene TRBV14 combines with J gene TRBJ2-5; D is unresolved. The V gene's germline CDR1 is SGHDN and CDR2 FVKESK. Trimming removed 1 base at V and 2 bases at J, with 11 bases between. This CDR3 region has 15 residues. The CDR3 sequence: CASSQVVTSQETQYF. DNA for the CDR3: TGTGCCAGCAGCCAAGTCGTGACAAGTCAAGAGACCCAGTACTTC. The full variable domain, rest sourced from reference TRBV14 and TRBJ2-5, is EAGVTQFPSHSVIEKGQTVTLRCDPISGHDNLYWYRRVMGKEIKFLLHFVKESKQDESGMPNNRFLAERTGGTYSTLKVQPAELEDSGVYFCASSQVVTSQETQYFGPGTRLLVL.

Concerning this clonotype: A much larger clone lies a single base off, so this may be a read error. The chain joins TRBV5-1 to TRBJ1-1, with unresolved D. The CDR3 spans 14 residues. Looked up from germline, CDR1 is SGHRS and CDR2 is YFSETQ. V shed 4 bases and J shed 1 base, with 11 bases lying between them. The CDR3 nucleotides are TGCGCCAGCAGCGCGCAACGGCGGAACACTGAAGCTTTCTTT. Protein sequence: CASSAQRRNTEAFF.

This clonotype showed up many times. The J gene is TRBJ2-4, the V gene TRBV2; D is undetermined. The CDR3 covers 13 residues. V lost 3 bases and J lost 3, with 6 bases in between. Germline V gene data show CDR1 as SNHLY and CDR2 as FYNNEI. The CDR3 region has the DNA TGTGCCAGCAGTGATGGAGTCAAAAACATTCAGTACTTC. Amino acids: CASSDGVKNIQYF.

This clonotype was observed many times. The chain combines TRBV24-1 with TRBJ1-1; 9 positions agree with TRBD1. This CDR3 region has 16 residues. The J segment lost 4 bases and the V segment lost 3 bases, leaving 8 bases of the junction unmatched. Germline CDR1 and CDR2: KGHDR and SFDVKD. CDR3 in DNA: TGTGCCACCAGTGATAATGGGGGGACAGGGAGCACTGAAGCTTTCTTT. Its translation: CATSDNGGTGSTEAFF.